This is a list of T cell receptor beta chains from one sample in a study of T cells in Graves' hyperthyroidism and ophthalmopathy. TCRdb recomputed calls from the multiplex PCR reads with MiXCR, one row per CDR3 protein. The repertoire includes hundreds of thousands of distinct CDR3 sequences, 15% to 20% of them detected once, and 45% to 50% sits in the top ten. The sequencing input was blood. The receptors were gathered from a man in his forties with Graves' ophthalmopathy. The CDR3 runs from the conserved cysteine through the conserved F or W. D genes are given only for firm matches. Size is omitted from some rows. Given values are once, few, many or a class for expanded clones.

TRBJ2-1 few . TRBV6-1 CASLGGFEQFF TGTGCCAGCCTAGGGGGGTTTGAGCAGTTCTTC
TRBJ2-1 many . TRBV2 CAISRDIYNEQFF TGTGCCATCAGCCGGGACATTTACAATGAGCAGTTCTTC
TRBJ2-1 . TRBD2 TRBV3-1 CASSQTGLAGYNEQFF TGTGCCAGCAGCCAAACCGGACTAGCGGGGTACAATGAGCAGTTCTTC
TRBJ2-3 many TRBD2 TRBV5-1 CASSPIPSGMSTDTQYF TGCGCCAGCAGCCCCATTCCTAGCGGGATGAGCACAGATACGCAGTATTTT
TRBJ2-5 few . TRBV3-1 CASSQAERLGQETQYF TGTGCCAGCAGCCAAGCAGAGCGACTAGGACAAGAGACCCAGTACTTC
TRBJ2-7 . TRBD2 TRBV12-3/TRBV12-4 CASRPGTRAYEQYF TGTGCCAGCAGGCCAGGGACTAGAGCCTACGAGCAGTACTTC
TRBJ2-5 . . TRBV10-1 CASMRAERENGKTQYF TGCGCCAGCATGAGGGCCGAACGGGAGAATGGAAAGACCCAGTACTTC
TRBJ2-5 many . TRBV13 CASSLDALQETQYF TGTGCCAGCAGCTTAGACGCTCTACAAGAGACCCAGTACTTC
TRBJ2-7 many TRBD1 TRBV28 CASSGPGTGSPYEQYF TGTGCCAGCAGTGGGCCCGGGACAGGGTCCCCCTACGAGCAGTACTTC
TRBJ1-1 many TRBD1 TRBV6-2/TRBV6-3 CASSLDRDRGRTEAFF TGTGCCAGCAGTCTGGACAGGGACCGGGGGAGGACTGAAGCTTTCTTT
TRBJ2-3 . . TRBV20-1 CSVRAPREKTDTQYF TGCAGTGTAAGGGCCCCCCGGGAGAAGACAGATACGCAGTATTTT
TRBJ1-2 many TRBD1 TRBV12-3/TRBV12-4 CASSLTGTGDYGYTF TGTGCCAGCAGCCTAACCGGGACAGGGGACTATGGCTACACCTTC
TRBJ1-1 . . TRBV5-1 CASSLGDQKNTEAFF TGCGCCAGCAGCTTGGGAGATCAGAAGAACACTGAAGCTTTCTTT
TRBJ2-1 many TRBD1 TRBV28 CASSPGTGSSYNEQFF TGTGCCAGCAGTCCGGGGACAGGGAGTTCCTACAATGAGCAGTTCTTC
TRBJ2-1 . TRBD2 TRBV4-1 CASSQDRGTRQFF TGCGCCAGCAGCCAAGATAGGGGGACTAGGCAGTTCTTC
TRBJ2-1 many . TRBV12-5 CASGLVGRGEQFF TGTGCTAGTGGTTTGGTAGGAAGGGGTGAGCAGTTCTTC
TRBJ1-2 many . TRBV12-3/TRBV12-4 CASSVRVNMRAGYTF TGTGCCAGCAGTGTACGGGTTAACATGAGGGCTGGCTACACCTTC
TRBJ2-7 . . TRBV20-1 CSAESSSGGSYEQYF TGCAGTGCGGAATCCAGTAGTGGGGGTTCCTACGAGCAGTACTTC
TRBJ2-1 few TRBD2 TRBV24-1 CATSVDSGRAYEQFF TGTGCCACCAGTGTAGATAGCGGGAGAGCGTATGAGCAGTTCTTC
TRBJ1-2 many . TRBV6-1 CASSRPGRDNYGYTF TGTGCCAGCAGTCGACCGGGCAGGGATAACTATGGCTACACCTTC
TRBJ2-3 many TRBD2 TRBV7-8 CASSPKAGVLTDTQYF TGTGCCAGCAGCCCAAAAGCGGGAGTTTTAACAGATACGCAGTATTTT
TRBJ2-1 . . TRBV5-6 CAGSSPPTYNEQFF TGTGCCGGCAGCTCCCCCCCCACCTACAATGAGCAGTTCTTC
TRBJ2-7 many TRBD1 TRBV20-1 CSANSDRAYEQYF TGCAGTGCCAATTCAGACAGGGCCTACGAGCAGTACTTC
TRBJ2-5 many . TRBV2 CASSGQGGHQETQYF TGTGCCAGCAGCGGACAGGGAGGGCACCAAGAGACCCAGTACTTC
TRBJ2-3 . TRBD2 TRBV24-1 CATSEWTSGADTQYF TGTGCCACCAGTGAGTGGACTAGCGGCGCAGATACGCAGTATTTT
TRBJ1-6 . TRBD1 TRBV20-1 CSARDNRGNSPLHF TGCAGTGCTAGAGATAACAGGGGAAATTCACCCCTCCACTTT
TRBJ2-5 . TRBD2 TRBV14 CASSRMGGHLTQYF TGTGCCAGCAGCCGAATGGGAGGGCATCTGACCCAGTACTTC
TRBJ1-4 . . TRBV12-3/TRBV12-4 CASSLFGLDGEKLFF TGTGCCAGCAGTTTGTTTGGGTTGGACGGGGAAAAACTGTTTTTT
TRBJ2-3 . TRBD2 TRBV27 CASSLVGSGSADTQYF TGTGCCAGCAGTTTAGTGGGGAGCGGGAGCGCAGATACGCAGTATTTT
TRBJ2-5 many . TRBV11-2 CASSFSPDGQETQYF TGTGCCAGCAGCTTCTCCCCGGACGGCCAAGAGACCCAGTACTTC